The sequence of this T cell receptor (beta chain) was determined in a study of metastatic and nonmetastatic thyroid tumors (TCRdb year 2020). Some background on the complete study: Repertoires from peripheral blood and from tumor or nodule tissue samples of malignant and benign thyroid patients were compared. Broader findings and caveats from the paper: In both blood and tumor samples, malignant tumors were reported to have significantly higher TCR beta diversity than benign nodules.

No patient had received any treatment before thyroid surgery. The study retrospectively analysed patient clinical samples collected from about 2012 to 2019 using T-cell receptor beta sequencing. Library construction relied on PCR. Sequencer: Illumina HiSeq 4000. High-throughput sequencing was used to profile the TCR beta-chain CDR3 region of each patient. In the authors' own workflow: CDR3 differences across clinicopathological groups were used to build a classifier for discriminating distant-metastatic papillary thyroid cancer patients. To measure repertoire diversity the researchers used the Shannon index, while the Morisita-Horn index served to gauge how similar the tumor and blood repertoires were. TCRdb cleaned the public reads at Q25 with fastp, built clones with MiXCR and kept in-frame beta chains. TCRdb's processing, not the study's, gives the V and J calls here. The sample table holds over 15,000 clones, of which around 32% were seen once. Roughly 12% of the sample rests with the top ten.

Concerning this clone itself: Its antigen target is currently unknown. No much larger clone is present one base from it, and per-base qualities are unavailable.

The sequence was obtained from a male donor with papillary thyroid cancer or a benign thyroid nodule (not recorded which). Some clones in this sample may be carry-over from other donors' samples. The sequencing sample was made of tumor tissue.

The CDR3 loop reads CASLHMGETQYF. The DNA sequence is TGTGCCAGCCTCCACATGGGAGAGACCCAGTACTTC. The receptor chain draws on TRBV6-2 or TRBV6-3 and TRBJ2-5, with the D gene call left open. The germline V gene encodes CDR1 MNHEY and CDR2 SVGEGT. V lost 8 bases and J lost 4 bases; the stretch between them is 11 bases long. Including the terminal cysteine and phenylalanine, the CDR3 comprises 12 residues. Kept here is only the CDR3 DNA, which spans 36 bases and is read in frame from base 1.